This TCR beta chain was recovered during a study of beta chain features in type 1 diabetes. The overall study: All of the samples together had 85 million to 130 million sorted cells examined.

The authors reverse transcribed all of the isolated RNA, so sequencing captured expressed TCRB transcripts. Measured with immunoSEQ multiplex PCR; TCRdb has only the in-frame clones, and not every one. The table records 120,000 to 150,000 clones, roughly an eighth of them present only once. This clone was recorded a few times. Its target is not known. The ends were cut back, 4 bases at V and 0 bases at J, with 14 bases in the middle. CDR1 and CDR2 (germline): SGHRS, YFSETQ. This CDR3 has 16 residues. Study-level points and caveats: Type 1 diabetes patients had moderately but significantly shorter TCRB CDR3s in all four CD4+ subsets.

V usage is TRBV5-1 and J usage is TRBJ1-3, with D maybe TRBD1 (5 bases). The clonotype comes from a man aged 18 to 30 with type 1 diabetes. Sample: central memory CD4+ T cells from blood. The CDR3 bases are TGCGCCAGCAGCCCCGACAGACAGAGCTCTGGAAACACCATATATTTT. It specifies CASSPDRQSSGNTIYF.